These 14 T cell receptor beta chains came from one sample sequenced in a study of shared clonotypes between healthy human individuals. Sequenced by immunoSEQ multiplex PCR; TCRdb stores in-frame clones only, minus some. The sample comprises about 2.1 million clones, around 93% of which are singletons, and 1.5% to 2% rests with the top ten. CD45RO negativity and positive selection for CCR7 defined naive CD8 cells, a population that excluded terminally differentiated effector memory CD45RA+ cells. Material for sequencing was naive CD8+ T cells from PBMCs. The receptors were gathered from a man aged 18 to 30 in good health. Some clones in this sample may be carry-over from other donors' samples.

The CDR3 protein is CASSLLPKETQYF. In nucleotides, the CDR3 is TGTGCCAGCAGCTTATTGCCAAAAGAGACCCAGTACTTC. The chain has TRBV7-9 and TRBJ2-5; no definite D call. Trimming shortened V by 2 bases and J by 3 bases, and 7 bases separated the two germline ends. Germline V gene sequence: CDR1 SEHNR, CDR2 FQNEAQ (reference sequence). The length of the CDR3 is 13 residues.

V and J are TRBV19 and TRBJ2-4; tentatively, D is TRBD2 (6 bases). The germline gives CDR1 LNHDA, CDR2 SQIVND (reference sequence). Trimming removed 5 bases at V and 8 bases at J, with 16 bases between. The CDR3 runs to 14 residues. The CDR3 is CASSPSQWGDIQYF. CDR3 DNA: TGTGCCAGTAGTCCCTCCCAGTGGGGGGACATTCAGTACTTC.

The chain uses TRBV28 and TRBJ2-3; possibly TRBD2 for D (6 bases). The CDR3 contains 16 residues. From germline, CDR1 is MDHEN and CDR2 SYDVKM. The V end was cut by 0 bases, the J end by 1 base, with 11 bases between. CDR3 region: CASSLWGRGGTDTQYF. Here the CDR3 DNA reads TGTGCCAGCAGTTTATGGGGGCGGGGAGGCACAGATACGCAGTATTTT.

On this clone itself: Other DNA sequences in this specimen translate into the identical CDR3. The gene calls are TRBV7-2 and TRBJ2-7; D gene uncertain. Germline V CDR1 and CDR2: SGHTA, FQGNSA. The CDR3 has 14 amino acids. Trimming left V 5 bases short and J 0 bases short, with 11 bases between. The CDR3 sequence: CASSLPRISYEQYF. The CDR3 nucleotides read TGTGCCAGCAGCCTTCCCAGGATCTCCTACGAGCAGTACTTC. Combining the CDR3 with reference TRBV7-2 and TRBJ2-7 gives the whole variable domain GAGVSQSPSNKVTEKGKDVELRCDPISGHTALYWYRQSLGQGLEFLIYFQGNSAPDKSGLPSDRFSAERTGGSVSTLTIQRTQQEDSAVYLCASSLPRISYEQYFGPGTRLTVT.

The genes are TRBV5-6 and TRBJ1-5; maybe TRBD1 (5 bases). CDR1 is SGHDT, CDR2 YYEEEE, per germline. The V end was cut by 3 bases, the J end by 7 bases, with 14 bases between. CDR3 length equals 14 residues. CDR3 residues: CASSYQGPGQPQHF. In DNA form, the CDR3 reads TGTGCCAGCAGCTATCAGGGACCGGGCCAGCCCCAGCATTTT. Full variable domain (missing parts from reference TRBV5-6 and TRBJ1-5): DAGVTQSPTHLIKTRGQQVTLRCSPKSGHDTVSWYQQALGQGPQFIFQYYEEEERQRGNFPDRFSGHQFPNYSSELNVNALLLGDSALYLCASSYQGPGQPQHFGDGTRLSIL.

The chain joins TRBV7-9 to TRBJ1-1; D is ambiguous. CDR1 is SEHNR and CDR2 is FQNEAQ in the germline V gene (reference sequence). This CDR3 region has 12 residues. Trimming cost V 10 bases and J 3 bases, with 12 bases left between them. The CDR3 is CATASGYTEAFF. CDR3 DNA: TGTGCCACGGCGTCGGGCTACACTGAAGCTTTCTTT.

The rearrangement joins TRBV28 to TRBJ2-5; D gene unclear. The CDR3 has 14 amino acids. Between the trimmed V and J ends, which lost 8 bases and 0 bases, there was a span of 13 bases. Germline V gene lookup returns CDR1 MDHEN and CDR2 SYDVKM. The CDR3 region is CASSTFSHQETQYF. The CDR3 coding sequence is TGTGCCAGCTCGACATTTAGCCACCAAGAGACCCAGTACTTC.

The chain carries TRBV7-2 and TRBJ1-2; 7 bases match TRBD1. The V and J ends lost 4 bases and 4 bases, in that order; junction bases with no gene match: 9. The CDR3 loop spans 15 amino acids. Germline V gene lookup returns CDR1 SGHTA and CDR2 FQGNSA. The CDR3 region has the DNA TGTGCCAGCAGCTCTACCTCCGGGACAGCCTATGGCTACACCTTC. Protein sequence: CASSSTSGTAYGYTF.

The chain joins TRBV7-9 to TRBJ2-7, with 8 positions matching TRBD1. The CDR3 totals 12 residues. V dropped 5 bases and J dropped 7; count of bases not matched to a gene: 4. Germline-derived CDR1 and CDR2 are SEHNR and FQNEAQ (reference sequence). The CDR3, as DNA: TGTGCCAGCAGCCCCGGGACAGGTGAGCAGTACTTC. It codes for CASSPGTGEQYF.

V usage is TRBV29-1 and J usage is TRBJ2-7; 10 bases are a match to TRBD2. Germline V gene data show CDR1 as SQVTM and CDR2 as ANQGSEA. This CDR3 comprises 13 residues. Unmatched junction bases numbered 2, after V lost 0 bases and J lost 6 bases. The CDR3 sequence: CSVEDGLAAEQYF. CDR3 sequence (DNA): TGCAGCGTTGAAGATGGACTAGCGGCCGAGCAGTACTTC.

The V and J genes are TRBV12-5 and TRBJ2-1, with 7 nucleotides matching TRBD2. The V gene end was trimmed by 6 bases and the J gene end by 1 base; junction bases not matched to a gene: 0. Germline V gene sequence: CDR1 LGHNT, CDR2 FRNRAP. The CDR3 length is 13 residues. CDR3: CASGAGSYNEQFF. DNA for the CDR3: TGTGCTAGTGGAGCGGGATCCTACAATGAGCAGTTCTTC.

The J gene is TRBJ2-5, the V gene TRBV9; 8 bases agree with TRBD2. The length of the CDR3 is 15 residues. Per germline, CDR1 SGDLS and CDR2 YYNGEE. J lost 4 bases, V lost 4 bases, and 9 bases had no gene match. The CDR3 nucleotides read TGTGCCAGCAGCCTTAGCGGGATGGGGGTAGAGACCCAGTACTTC. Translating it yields CASSLSGMGVETQYF.

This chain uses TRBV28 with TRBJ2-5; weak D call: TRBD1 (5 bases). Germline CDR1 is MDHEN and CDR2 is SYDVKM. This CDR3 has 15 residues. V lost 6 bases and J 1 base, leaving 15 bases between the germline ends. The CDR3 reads CASRLLWGLQETQYF. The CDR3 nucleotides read TGTGCCAGCAGGCTACTCTGGGGCCTCCAAGAGACCCAGTACTTC. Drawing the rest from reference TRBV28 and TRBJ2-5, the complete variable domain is DVKVTQSSRYLVKRTGEKVFLECVQDMDHENMFWYRQDPGLGLRLIYFSYDVKMKEKGDIPEGYSVSREKKERFSLILESASTNQTSMYLCASRLLWGLQETQYFGPGTRLLVL.

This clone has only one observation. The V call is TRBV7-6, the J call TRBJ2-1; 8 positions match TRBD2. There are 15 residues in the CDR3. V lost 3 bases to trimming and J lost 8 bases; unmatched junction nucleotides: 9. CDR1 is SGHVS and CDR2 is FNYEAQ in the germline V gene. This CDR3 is CASSFYGRAGHEQFF. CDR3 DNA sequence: TGTGCCAGCAGCTTCTACGGGAGGGCCGGGCATGAGCAGTTCTTC.